This T cell receptor (beta chain) was sequenced in a study of blood T cell repertoires in COVID-19. Germline values: CDR1 SNHLY, CDR2 FYNNEI. The CDR3 is 14 residues long. V trimming: 9 bases; J trimming: 8 bases; junction bases outside the gene matches: 12. In the source study's methods: Amplification with reference gene primers provided the estimates of nucleated cell counts. The assay was immunoSEQ multiplex PCR, and TCRdb's table has in-frame clones only and misses some. Clone size and V and J calls were adopted from that table, with D and trimming inferred from the DNA. The table includes some 270,000 clones, approximately 90% detected once.

The sequenced sample consisted of peripheral blood. The TCR comes from a man under 40 with acute or convalescent COVID-19. The V call is TRBV2, the J call TRBJ1-2; the match to TRBD1 covers 10 bases. The CDR3 spells CARTPRGTGEGYTF. The CDR3 coding sequence is TGTGCCAGGACCCCCAGAGGGACAGGGGAAGGCTACACCTTC.